The rows below give T cell receptor beta chains drawn from one sample of a study of cytomegalovirus exposure and HLA in healthy donors. The table came from immunoSEQ multiplex PCR; TCRdb's copy has only in-frame clones and leaves some out. The data show around 100,000 clones, around 82% seen once. Sequencing was carried out using PBMCs. The origin of the receptors is a woman aged 18 to 35 in good health and CMV-seropositive. Each CDR3 is given with its conserved first and last residue. D genes are given only for firm matches. A clone size is listed for some rows: how often the clone was seen (once, few, many), or a class if it is expanded.

>TRBJ2-1|TRBV11-2|.|.
TGTGCCAGCAGCAAAACCAGGGGCGGGGACAGCTACAATGAGCAGTTCTTC
CASSKTRGGDSYNEQFF
>TRBJ2-1|TRBV9|.|TRBD2
TGTGCCAGCAGCGCTCCGACTAGCGGGAGGGCCAATGAGCAGTTCTTC
CASSAPTSGRANEQFF
>TRBJ2-2|TRBV11-3|.|TRBD2
TGTGCCAGCAGCATAGGGGCCACTAGCGGGACCTACACCGGGGAGCTGTTTTTT
CASSIGATSGTYTGELFF
>TRBJ2-7|TRBV10-3|.|TRBD1
TGTGCCATCAGTGGGGGCTCTCGGGACAGGAGGTACGAGCAGTACTTC
CAISGGSRDRRYEQYF
>TRBJ2-7|TRBV11-2|.|.
TGTGCCAGCAGCTTAGTCCCCTACGACGAGCAGTACTTC
CASSLVPYDEQYF
>TRBJ2-3|TRBV7-2|.|.
TGTGCCAGCAGCACGAGACGGACTCAAACGGGGGATACGCAGTATTTT
CASSTRRTQTGDTQYF
>TRBJ1-1|TRBV7-3|.|.
TGTGCCAGCAGCTTCGACATGAACACTGAAGCTTTCTTT
CASSFDMNTEAFF
>TRBJ2-7|TRBV4-1|few|TRBD1
TGCGCCAGCAGCCAAGGTGGGACAGGGTTGTACGAGCAGTACTTC
CASSQGGTGLYEQYF
>TRBJ2-1|TRBV6-5|.|.
TGTGCCAGCAGCCGAACTAGAGGCGAGCAGTTCTTC
CASSRTRGEQFF
>TRBJ1-4|TRBV5-6|.|.
TGTGCCAGCAGCTTGCGGGGTGAAAAACTGTTTTTT
CASSLRGEKLFF
>TRBJ2-5|TRBV5-1|.|.
TGCGCCAGCAGCCTGAGACAAGAGACCCAGTACTTC
CASSLRQETQYF
>TRBJ2-6|TRBV7-3|.|TRBD1
TGTGCCAGCAGCTTAGGGGGACAGGGGTTCGAGGGGGCCAACGTCCTGACTTTC
CASSLGGQGFEGANVLTF
>TRBJ2-7|TRBV28|.|.
TGTGCCAGCAGTTCCTTCCGAGGGTCGGTCCGTTGGCAGTACTTC
CASSSFRGSVRWQYF
>TRBJ1-5|TRBV6-7|.|.
TGTGCCAGCAGCCCAACCAGGTCTAGGGACATCTATAGCAATCAGCCCCAGCATTTT
CASSPTRSRDIYSNQPQHF
>TRBJ1-6|TRBV6-5|.|.
TGTGCCAGCACCCCGAGGCAGGGGAATTCACCCCTCCACTTT
CASTPRQGNSPLHF
>TRBJ2-5|TRBV7-3|.|.
TGTGCCAGCAGCTTAACCGGGGGTTGGGAGACCCAGTACTTC
CASSLTGGWETQYF
>TRBJ1-2|TRBV30|.|TRBD1
TGTGCCTTCGGACAGGGGTACTATGGCTACACCTTC
CAFGQGYYGYTF
>TRBJ2-2|TRBV7-9|.|.
TGTGCCAGCAGCTTAGACCAGGGTACGGGGGAGCTGTTTTTT
CASSLDQGTGELFF
>TRBJ2-7|TRBV5-4|.|TRBD2
TGTGCCAGCAGCTTGGGGAGCGGGGATGCCTACGAGCAGTACTTC
CASSLGSGDAYEQYF
>TRBJ2-7|TRBV4-3|few|TRBD1
TGCGCCAGCAGCGTAGGGGGCTCGTCCTACGAGCAGTACTTC
CASSVGGSSYEQYF
>TRBJ1-1|TRBV7-8|.|.
TGTGCCAGCAGCTGGGTATTACAGGCTTGGACGGAAGCTTTCTTT
CASSWVLQAWTEAFF
>TRBJ2-2|TRBV15|few|.
TGTGCCACCAGCAGAGGAGTCGGAGGGACCAACACCGGGGAGCTGTTTTTT
CATSRGVGGTNTGELFF
>TRBJ2-3|TRBV2|.|.
TGTGCCAGCAGCCACTCGTGGGGGCTGTCCACAGATACGCAGTATTTT
CASSHSWGLSTDTQYF
>TRBJ2-3|TRBV9|.|TRBD2
TGTGCCAGCAGCGTAGCCCAGCGGGGGGGCACAGATACGCAGTATTTT
CASSVAQRGGTDTQYF
>TRBJ2-2|TRBV28|.|.
TGTGCCAGCAGTTTGGGCCTGGGGGAGCTGTTTTTT
CASSLGLGELFF
>TRBJ2-1|TRBV5-1|few|.
TGCGCCAGCAGCTTCACCAGCGGAGGCCCCAATGAGCAGTTCTTC
CASSFTSGGPNEQFF
>TRBJ2-3|TRBV27|.|.
TGTGCCAGCCAAGCCGGGGGTGGCGCAGATACGCAGTATTTT
CASQAGGGADTQYF
>TRBJ1-1|TRBV5-8|.|TRBD1
TGTGCCAGCAGCTTGGACAGGGGATTGACTGAAGCTTTCTTT
CASSLDRGLTEAFF
>TRBJ2-1|TRBV6-1|.|TRBD2
TGTGCCAGCAGAACGCGGGGGGGTGCCTACAATGAGCAGTTCTTC
CASRTRGGAYNEQFF
>TRBJ2-1|TRBV14|.|TRBD1
TGTGCCAGCAGCCTTCTTCAAGGGGGCAGGACGGGGGAGCAGTTCTTC
CASSLLQGGRTGEQFF
>TRBJ1-4|TRBV9|.|.
TGTGCCAGCAGCGTAGCGGGGGGAACTAATGAAAAACTGTTTTTT
CASSVAGGTNEKLFF
>TRBJ1-1|TRBV6-1|once|.
TGTGCCAGCAGTCCCACCCCAAGACAGAACACTGAAGCTTTCTTT
CASSPTPRQNTEAFF
>TRBJ1-3|TRBV7-8|.|.
TGTGCCAGCAGCTACCTCGACGGGAGCTCTGGAAACACCATATATTTT
CASSYLDGSSGNTIYF
>TRBJ1-1|TRBV11-3|.|.
TGTGCCAGCAGCTTAGGAGGGGGGGCCGAAGCTTTCTTT
CASSLGGGAEAFF
>TRBJ2-7|TRBV7-8|.|.
TGTGCCAGCAGCTTAGTTTCGGTATACTCCTACGAGCAGTACTTC
CASSLVSVYSYEQYF
>TRBJ2-3|TRBV4-2|.|.
TGTGCCAGCAGCCGGGAGGAAGATACGCAGTATTTT
CASSREEDTQYF
>TRBJ2-2|TRBV27|.|TRBD2
TGTGCCAGCAGTATACTAGCGGGAGCTCCGACCGGGGAGCTGTTTTTT
CASSILAGAPTGELFF
>TRBJ1-2|TRBV6-1|.|.
TGTGCCAGCAGTGAAGAAGACAGTCCTAGGCCAAACTATGGCTACACCTTC
CASSEEDSPRPNYGYTF
>TRBJ2-7|TRBV18|.|TRBD1
TGTGCCAGCTCACCGGATAGGACAGGGCCCGAGCAGTACTTC
CASSPDRTGPEQYF
>TRBJ2-7|TRBV7-6|.|TRBD1
TGTGCCAGCAGCTTTGGGGCAGGGGGCCCCTACGAGCAGTACTTC
CASSFGAGGPYEQYF
>TRBJ2-7|TRBV9|.|.
TGTGCCAGCAGCCCCAGTTCTTTCACACGCTCCTACGAGCAGTACTTC
CASSPSSFTRSYEQYF
>TRBJ1-1|TRBV11-2|.|TRBD1
TGTGCCAGCAGCTTAGGTTGGGGGGACAGGGAGGGTCCTGAAGCTTTCTTT
CASSLGWGDREGPEAFF
>TRBJ2-1|TRBV28|.|TRBD1
TGTGCCAGCAGTTTCGGGGACAGTTACAATGAGCAGTTCTTC
CASSFGDSYNEQFF
>TRBJ2-3|TRBV5-1|.|.
TGCGCCAGCAGCTTGCGTCCGGGTAGCACAGATACGCAGTATTTT
CASSLRPGSTDTQYF
>TRBJ1-4|TRBV7-6|few|.
TGTGCCAGCAGCCCCTGGAGTTCATCTAATGAAAAACTGTTTTTT
CASSPWSSSNEKLFF
>TRBJ1-6|TRBV30|.|.
TGTGCCTGGAGTGCGGGGAACGCTAATTCACCCCTCCACTTT
CAWSAGNANSPLHF
>TRBJ2-1|TRBV10-3|.|.
TGTGCCATCAACACCCAGGGTATGATCCCCAATGAGCAGTTCTTC
CAINTQGMIPNEQFF
>TRBJ2-7|TRBV7-6|.|.
TGTGCCAGCAGCCCCCGGCAGGGATCCTACGAGCAGTACTTC
CASSPRQGSYEQYF